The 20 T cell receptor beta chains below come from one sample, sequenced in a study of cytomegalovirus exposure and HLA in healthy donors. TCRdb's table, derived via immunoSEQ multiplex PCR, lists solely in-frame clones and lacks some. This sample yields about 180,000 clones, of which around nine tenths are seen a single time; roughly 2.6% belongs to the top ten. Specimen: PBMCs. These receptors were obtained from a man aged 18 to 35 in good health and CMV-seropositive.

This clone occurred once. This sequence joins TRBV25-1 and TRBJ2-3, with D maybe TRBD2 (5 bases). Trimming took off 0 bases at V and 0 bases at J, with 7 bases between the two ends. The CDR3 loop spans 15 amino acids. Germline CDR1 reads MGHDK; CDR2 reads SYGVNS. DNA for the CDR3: TGTGCCAGCAGTGAATATGCGGGCAGCACAGATACGCAGTATTTT. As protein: CASSEYAGSTDTQYF. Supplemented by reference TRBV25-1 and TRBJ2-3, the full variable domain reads EADIYQTPRYLVIGTGKKITLECSQTMGHDKMYWYQQDPGMELHLIHYSYGVNSTEKGDLSSESTVSRIRTEHFPLTLESARPSHTSQYLCASSEYAGSTDTQYFGPGTRLTVL.

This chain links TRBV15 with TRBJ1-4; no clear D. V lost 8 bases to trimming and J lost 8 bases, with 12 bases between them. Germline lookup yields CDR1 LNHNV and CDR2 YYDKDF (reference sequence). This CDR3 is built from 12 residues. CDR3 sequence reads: CATGRRTEKLFF. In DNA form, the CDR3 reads TGTGCCACCGGTAGGAGGACGGAAAAACTGTTTTTT. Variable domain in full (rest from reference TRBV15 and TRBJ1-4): DAMVIQNPRYQVTQFGKPVTLSCSQTLNHNVMYWYQQKSSQAPKLLFHYYDKDFNNEADTPDNFQSRRPNTSFCFLDIRSPGLGDTAMYLCATGRRTEKLFFGSGTQLSVL.

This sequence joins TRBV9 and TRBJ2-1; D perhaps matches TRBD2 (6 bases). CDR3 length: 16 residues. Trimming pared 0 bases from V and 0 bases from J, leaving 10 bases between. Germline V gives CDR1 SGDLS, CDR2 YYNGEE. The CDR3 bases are TGTGCCAGCAGCGTAGATCTCGGGAGCTCCTACAATGAGCAGTTCTTC. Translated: CASSVDLGSSYNEQFF.

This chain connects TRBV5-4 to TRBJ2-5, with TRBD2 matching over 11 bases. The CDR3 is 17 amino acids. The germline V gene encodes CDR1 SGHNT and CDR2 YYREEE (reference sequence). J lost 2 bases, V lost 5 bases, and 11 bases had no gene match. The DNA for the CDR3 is TGTGCCAGCAGTGGGTGGGCTAGCGGGGGGACACAAGAGACCCAGTACTTC. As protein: CASSGWASGGTQETQYF.

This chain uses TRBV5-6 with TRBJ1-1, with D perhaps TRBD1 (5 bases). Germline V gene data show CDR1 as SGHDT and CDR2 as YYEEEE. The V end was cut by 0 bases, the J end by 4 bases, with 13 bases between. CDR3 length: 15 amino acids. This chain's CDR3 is CASSLGLGGGTEAFF. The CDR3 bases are TGTGCCAGCAGCTTGGGTCTCGGGGGAGGCACTGAAGCTTTCTTT.

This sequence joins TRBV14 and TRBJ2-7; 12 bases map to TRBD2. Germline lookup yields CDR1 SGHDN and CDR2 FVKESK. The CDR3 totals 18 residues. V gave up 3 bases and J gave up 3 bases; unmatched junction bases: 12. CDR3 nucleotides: TGTGCCAGCAGCCAGCCTCCTACTAGCGGGGGGTTCCTCTACGAGCAGTACTTC. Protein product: CASSQPPTSGGFLYEQYF.

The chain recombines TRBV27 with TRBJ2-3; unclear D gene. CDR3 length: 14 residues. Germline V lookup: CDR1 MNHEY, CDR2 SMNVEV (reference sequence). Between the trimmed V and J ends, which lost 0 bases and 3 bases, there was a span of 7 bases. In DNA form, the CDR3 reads TGTGCCAGCAGTTTATCCCGGGTTACAGATACGCAGTATTTT. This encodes CASSLSRVTDTQYF.

The CDR3 DNA reads TGTGCCAGCTCCCATCCGGGACAGGGGAGCAACGAGCAGTACTTC. It specifies CASSHPGQGSNEQYF. The chain carries TRBV9 and TRBJ2-7; 10 nucleotides align to TRBD1. The CDR3 runs to 15 residues. CDR1 is SGDLS, CDR2 YYNGEE, per germline. Trimming took 7 bases from V and 5 from J; bases not matched to a gene: 12. The whole variable domain, remainder taken from reference TRBV9 and TRBJ2-7, is DSGVTQTPKHLITATGQRVTLRCSPRSGDLSVYWYQQSLDQGLQFLIQYYNGEERAKGNILERFSAQQFPDLHSELNLSSLELGDSALYFCASSHPGQGSNEQYFGPGTRLTVT.

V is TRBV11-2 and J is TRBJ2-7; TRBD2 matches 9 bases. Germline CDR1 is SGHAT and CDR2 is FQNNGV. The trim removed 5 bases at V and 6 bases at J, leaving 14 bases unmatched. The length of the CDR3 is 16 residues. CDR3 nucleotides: TGTGCCAGCAGCCCATTTAGGACTAGCGTGATTCCCGAGCAGTACTTC. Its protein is CASSPFRTSVIPEQYF.

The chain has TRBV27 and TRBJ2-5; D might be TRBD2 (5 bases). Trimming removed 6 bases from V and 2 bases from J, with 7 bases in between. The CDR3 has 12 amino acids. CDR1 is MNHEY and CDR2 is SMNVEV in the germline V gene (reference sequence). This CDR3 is CASRRGQETQYF. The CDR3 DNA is TGTGCCAGCAGACGAGGGCAAGAGACCCAGTACTTC.

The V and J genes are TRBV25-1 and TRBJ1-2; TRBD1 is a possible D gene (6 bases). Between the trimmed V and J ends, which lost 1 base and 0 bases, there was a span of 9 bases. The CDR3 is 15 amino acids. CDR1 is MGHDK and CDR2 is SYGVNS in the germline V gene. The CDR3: CASSEWGGPNYGYTF. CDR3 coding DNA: TGTGCCAGCAGTGAATGGGGGGGGCCTAACTATGGCTACACCTTC.

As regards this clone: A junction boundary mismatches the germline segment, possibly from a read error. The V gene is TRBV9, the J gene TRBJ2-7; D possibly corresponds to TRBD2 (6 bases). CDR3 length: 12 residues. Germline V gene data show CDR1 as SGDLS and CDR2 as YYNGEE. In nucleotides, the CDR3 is TGTGCCAGCAGCGTAGGGAGTAGCGGTCTTATCTTC. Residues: CASSVGSSGLIF.

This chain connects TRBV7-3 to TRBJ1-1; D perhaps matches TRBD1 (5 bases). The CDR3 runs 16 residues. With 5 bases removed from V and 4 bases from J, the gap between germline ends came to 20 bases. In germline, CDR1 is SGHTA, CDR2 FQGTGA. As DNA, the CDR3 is TGTGCCAGCAGCCCGGTGGCAGGGTCCTTGAGCACTGAAGCTTTCTTT. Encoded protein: CASSPVAGSLSTEAFF.

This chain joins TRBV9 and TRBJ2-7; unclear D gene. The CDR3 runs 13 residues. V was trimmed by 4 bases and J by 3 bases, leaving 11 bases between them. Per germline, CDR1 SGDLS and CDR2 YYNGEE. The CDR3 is CASSPYRSYEQYF. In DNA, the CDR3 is TGTGCCAGCAGCCCCTACCGTAGCTACGAGCAGTACTTC. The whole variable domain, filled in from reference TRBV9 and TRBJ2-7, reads DSGVTQTPKHLITATGQRVTLRCSPRSGDLSVYWYQQSLDQGLQFLIQYYNGEERAKGNILERFSAQQFPDLHSELNLSSLELGDSALYFCASSPYRSYEQYFGPGTRLTVT.

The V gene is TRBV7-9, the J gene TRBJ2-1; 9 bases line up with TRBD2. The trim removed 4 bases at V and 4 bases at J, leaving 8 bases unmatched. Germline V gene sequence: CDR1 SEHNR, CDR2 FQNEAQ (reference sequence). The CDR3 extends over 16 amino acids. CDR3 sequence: CASSSVRGGPYNEQFF. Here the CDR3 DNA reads TGTGCCAGCAGCTCCGTGCGGGGGGGCCCTTACAATGAGCAGTTCTTC.

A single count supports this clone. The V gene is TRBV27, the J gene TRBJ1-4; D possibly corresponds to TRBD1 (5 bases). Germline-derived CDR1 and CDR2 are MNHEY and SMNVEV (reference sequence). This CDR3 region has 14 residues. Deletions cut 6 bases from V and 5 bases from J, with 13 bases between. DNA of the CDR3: TGTGCCAGCAGAGCCGGGGGGGGGAATGAAAAACTGTTTTTT. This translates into CASRAGGGNEKLFF.

The CDR3 region has the DNA TGCGCCAGCAGCTTGCGGACATTTGACGACGAGCAGTACTTC. Its protein product is CASSLRTFDDEQYF. The chain carries TRBV5-1 and TRBJ2-7; D is possibly TRBD1 (5 bases). The CDR3 is 14 residues long. CDR1 is SGHRS, CDR2 YFSETQ, per germline. V was trimmed by 1 base and J by 5 bases, leaving 13 bases between them.

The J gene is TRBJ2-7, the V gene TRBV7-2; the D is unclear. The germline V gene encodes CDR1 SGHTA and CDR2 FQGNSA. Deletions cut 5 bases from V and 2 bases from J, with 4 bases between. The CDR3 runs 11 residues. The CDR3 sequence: CASSETYEQYF. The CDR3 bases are TGTGCCAGCAGCGAGACCTACGAGCAGTACTTC.

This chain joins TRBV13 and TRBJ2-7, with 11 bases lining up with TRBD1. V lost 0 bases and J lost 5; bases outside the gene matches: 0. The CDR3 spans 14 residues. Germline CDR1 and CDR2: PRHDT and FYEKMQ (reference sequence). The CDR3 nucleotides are TGTGCCAGCAGCTTAGGGGGACAGGGGGACGAGCAGTACTTC. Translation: CASSLGGQGDEQYF. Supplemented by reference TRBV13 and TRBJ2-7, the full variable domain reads AAGVIQSPRHLIKEKRETATLKCYPIPRHDTVYWYQQGPGQDPQFLISFYEKMQSDKGSIPDRFSAQQFSDYHSELNMSSLELGDSALYFCASSLGGQGDEQYFGPGTRLTVT.

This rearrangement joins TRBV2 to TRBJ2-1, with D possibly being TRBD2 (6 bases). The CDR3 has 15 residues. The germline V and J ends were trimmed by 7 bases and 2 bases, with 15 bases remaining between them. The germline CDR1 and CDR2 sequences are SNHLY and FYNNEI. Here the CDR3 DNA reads TGTGCCAGCACTCCAACCCGCGGGACCTACAATGAGCAGTTCTTC. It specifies CASTPTRGTYNEQFF.